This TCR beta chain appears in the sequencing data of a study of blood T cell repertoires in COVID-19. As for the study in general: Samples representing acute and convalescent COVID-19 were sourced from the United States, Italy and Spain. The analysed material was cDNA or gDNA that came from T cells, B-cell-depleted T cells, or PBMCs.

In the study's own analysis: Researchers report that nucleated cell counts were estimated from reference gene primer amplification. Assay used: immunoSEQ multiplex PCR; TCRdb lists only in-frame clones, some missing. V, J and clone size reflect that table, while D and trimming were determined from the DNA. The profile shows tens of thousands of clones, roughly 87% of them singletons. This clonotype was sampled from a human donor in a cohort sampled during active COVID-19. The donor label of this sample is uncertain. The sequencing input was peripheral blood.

CDR3 in amino acids: CASSRNRDSGELFF. The CDR3 DNA reads as TGTGCCAGCTCAAGAAACAGGGATTCCGGGGAGCTGTTTTTT. The V and J genes are TRBV18 and TRBJ2-2, with TRBD1 as a possible D gene (6 bases). Germline V lookup: CDR1 KGHSH, CDR2 LQKENI. CDR3 length: 14 residues. Trimming removed 5 bases from V and 6 bases from J, with 13 bases in between.